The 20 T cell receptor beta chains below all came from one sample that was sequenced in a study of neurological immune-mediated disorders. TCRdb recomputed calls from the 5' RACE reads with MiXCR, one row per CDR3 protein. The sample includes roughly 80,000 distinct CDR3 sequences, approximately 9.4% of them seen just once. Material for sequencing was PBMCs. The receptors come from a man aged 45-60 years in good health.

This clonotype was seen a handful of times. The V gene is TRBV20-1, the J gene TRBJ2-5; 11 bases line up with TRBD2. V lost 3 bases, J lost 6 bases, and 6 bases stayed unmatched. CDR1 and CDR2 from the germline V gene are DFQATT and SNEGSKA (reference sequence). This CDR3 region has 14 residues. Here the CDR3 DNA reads TGCAGTGCTAGTCCCACTAGCGGGAGTAAGACCCAGTACTTC. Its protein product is CSASPTSGSKTQYF.

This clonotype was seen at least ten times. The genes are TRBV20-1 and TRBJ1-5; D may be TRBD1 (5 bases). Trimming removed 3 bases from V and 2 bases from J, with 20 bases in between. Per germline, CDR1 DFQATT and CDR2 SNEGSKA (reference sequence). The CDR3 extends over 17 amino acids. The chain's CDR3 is CSARAPGGVEGNQPQHF. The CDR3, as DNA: TGCAGTGCTAGGGCCCCGGGGGGGGTCGAAGGCAATCAGCCCCAGCATTTT.

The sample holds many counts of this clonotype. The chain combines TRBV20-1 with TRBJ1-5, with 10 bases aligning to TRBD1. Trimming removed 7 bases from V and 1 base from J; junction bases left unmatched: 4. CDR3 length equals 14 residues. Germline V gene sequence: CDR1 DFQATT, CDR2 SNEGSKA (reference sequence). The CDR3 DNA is TGCAGTGTCCCGGACAGGGGGAGCAATCAGCCCCAGCATTTT. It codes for CSVPDRGSNQPQHF.

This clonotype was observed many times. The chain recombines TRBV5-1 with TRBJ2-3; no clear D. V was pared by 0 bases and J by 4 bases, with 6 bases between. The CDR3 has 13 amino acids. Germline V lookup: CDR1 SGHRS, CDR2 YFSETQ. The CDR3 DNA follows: TGCGCCAGCAGCTTGGCCGGGCCAGATACGCAGTATTTT. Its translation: CASSLAGPDTQYF.

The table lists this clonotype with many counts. The CDR3 nucleotides read TGTGCCAGCAGTCCTAACCGGGACCCCGGGCGGGAGACCCAGTACTTC. Protein: CASSPNRDPGRETQYF. The J gene is TRBJ2-5, the V gene TRBV28, with D perhaps given as TRBD1 or TRBD2 (5 bases each). Germline CDR1 and CDR2: MDHEN and SYDVKM. Trimming took off 5 bases at V and 5 bases at J, with 21 bases between the two ends. The CDR3 totals 16 residues.

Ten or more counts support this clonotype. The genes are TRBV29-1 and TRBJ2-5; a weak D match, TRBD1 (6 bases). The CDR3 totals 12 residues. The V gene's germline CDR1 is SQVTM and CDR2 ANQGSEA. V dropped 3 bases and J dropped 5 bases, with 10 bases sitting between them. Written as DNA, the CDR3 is TGCAGCGTTGACGGACAGTCGGAGACCCAGTACTTC. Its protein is CSVDGQSETQYF.

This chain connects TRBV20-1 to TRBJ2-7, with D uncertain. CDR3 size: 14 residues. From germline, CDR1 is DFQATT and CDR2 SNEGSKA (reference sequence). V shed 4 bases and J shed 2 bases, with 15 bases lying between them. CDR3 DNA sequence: TGCAGTGCTACCCCGGGCCAACCACCCTACGAGCAGTACTTC. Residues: CSATPGQPPYEQYF.

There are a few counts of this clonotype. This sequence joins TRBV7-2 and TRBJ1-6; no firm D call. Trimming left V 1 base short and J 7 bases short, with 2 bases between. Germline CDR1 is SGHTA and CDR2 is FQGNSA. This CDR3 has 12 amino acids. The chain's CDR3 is CASSLVNSPLHF. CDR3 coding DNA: TGTGCCAGCAGCTTAGTGAATTCACCCCTCCACTTT.

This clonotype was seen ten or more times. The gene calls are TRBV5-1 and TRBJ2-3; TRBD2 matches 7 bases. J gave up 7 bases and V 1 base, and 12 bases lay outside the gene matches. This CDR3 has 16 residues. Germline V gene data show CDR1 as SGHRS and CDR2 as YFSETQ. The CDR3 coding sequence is TGCGCCAGCAGCTTGAATGTGGGAGGGCCACTAAATACGCAGTATTTT. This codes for CASSLNVGGPLNTQYF.

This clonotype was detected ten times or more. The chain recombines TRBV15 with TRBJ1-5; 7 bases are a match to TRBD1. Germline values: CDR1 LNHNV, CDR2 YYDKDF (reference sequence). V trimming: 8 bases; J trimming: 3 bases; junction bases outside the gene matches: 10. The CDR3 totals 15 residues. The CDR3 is CATAWSTGDNQPQHF. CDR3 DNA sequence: TGTGCCACCGCATGGAGTACAGGGGACAATCAGCCCCAGCATTTT.

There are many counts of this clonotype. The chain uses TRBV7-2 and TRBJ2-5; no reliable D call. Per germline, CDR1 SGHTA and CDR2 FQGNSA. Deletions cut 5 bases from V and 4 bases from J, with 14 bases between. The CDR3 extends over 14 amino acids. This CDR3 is CASSQPPRLETQYF. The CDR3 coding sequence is TGTGCCAGCAGCCAACCACCCCGCTTAGAGACCCAGTACTTC.

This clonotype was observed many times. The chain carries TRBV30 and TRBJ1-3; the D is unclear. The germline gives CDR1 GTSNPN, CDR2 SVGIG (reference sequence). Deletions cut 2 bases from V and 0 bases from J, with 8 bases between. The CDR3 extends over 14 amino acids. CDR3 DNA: TGTGCCTGGAGTCCTGTGAGCTCTGGAAACACCATATATTTT. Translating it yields CAWSPVSSGNTIYF.

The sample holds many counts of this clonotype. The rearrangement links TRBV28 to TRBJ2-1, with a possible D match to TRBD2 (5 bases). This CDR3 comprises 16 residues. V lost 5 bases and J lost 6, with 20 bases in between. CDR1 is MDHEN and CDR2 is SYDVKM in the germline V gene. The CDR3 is CASSPDSVPVGNEQFF. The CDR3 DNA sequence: TGTGCCAGCAGTCCAGATAGCGTACCCGTGGGCAATGAGCAGTTCTTC.

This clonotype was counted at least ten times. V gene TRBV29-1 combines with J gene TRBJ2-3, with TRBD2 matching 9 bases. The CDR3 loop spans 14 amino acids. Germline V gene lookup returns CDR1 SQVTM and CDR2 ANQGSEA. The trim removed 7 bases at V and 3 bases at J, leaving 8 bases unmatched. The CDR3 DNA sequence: TGCAGCGCTGAGTTGACTAGCGGTACAGATACGCAGTATTTT. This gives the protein CSAELTSGTDTQYF.

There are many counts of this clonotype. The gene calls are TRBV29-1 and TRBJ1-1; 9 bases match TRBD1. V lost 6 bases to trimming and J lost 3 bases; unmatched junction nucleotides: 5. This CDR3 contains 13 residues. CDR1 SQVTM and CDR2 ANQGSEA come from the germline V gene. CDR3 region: CSVGTGLDTEAFF. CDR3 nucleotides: TGCAGCGTCGGGACAGGGTTGGACACTGAAGCTTTCTTT. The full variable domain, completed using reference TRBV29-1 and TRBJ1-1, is SAVISQKPSRDICQRGTSLTIQCQVDSQVTMMFWYRQQPGQSLTLIATANQGSEATYESGFVIDKFPISRPNLTFSTLTVSNMSPEDSSIYLCSVGTGLDTEAFFGQGTRLTVV.

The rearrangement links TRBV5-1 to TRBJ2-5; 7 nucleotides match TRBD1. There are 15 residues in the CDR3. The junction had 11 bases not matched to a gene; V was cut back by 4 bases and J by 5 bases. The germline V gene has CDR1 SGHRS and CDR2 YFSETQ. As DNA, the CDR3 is TGCGCCAGCAGCCAGGGGGACCAAAAGGCGGAGACCCAGTACTTC. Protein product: CASSQGDQKAETQYF.

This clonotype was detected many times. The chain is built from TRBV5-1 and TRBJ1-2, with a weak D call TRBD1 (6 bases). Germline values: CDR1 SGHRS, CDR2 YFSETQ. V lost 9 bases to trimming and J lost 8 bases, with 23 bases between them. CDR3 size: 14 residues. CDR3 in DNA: TGCGCCACCAGGGGTGGGGGCCCAGGTGAAGGCTACACCTTC. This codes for CATRGGGPGEGYTF.

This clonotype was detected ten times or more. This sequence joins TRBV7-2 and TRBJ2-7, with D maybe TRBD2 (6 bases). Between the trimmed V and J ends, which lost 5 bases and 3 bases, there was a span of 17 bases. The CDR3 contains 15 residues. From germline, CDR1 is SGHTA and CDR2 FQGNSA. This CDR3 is CASSPGRAGFYEQYF. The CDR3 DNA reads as TGTGCCAGCAGCCCAGGGCGAGCGGGCTTCTACGAGCAGTACTTC.

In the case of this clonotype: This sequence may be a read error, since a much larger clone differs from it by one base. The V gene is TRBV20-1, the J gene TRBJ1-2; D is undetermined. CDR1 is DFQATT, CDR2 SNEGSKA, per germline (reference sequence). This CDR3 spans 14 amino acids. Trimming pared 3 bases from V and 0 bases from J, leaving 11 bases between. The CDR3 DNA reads TGCAGTGCTAGTCGTACGATGACTAACTATGGCTACACCTTC. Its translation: CSASRTMTNYGYTF.

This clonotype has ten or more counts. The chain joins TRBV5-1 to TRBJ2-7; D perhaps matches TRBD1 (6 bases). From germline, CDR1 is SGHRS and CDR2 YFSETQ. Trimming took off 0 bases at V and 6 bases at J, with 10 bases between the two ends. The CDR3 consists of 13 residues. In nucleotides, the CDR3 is TGCGCCAGCAGCTTGGGGCAGGGGTCCGAGCAGTACTTC. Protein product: CASSLGQGSEQYF.